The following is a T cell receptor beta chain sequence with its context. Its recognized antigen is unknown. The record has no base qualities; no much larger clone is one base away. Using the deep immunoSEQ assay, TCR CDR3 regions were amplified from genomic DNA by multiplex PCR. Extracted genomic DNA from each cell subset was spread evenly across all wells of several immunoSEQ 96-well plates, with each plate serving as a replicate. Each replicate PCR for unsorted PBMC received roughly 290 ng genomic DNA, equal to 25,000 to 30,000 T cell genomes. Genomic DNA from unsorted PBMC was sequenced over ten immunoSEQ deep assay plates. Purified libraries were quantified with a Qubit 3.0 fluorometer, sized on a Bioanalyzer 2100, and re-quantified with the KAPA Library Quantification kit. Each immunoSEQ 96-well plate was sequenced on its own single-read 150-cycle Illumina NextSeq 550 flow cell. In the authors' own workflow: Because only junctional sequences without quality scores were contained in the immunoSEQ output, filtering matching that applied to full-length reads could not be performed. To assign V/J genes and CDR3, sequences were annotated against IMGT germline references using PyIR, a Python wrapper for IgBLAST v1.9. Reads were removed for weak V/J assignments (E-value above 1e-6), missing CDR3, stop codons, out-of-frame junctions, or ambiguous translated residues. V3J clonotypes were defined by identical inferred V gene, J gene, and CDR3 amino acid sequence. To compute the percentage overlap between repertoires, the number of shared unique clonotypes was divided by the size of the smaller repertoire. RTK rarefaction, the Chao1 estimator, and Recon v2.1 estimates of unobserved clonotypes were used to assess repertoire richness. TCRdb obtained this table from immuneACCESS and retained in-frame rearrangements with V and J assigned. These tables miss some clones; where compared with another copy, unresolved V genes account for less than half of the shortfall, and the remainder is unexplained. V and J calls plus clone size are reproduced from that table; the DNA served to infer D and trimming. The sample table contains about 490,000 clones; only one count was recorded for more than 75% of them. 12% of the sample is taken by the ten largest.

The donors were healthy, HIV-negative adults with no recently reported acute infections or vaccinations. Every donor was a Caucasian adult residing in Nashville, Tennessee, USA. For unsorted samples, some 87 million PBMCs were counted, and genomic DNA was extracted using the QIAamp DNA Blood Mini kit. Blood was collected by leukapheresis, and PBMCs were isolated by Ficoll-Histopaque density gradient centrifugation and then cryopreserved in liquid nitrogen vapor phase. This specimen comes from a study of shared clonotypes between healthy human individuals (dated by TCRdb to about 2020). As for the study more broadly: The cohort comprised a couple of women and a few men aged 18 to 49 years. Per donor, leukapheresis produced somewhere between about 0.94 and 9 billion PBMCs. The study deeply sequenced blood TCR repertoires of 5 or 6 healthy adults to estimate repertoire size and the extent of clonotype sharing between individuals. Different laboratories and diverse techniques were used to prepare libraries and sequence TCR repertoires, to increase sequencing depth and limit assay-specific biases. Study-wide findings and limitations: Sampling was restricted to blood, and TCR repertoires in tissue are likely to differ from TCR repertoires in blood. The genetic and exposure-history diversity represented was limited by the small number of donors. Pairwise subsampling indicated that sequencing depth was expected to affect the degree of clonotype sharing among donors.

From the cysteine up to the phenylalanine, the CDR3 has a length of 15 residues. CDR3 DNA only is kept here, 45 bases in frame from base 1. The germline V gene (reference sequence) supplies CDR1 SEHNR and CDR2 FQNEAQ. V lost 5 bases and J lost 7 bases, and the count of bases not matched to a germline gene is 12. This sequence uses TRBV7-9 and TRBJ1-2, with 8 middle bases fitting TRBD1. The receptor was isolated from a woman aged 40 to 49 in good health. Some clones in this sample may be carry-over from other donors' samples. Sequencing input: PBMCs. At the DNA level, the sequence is TGTGCCAGCAGCCGAACTGACAGGGGACACTTTGGCTACACCTTC. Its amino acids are CASSRTDRGHFGYTF.